This T cell receptor beta chain was documented in a study of cytomegalovirus exposure and HLA in healthy donors. Study-level findings and limits: In a later analysis, a missense DCLRE1C variant was linked to TCR beta V- and J-gene trimming. With high specificity and sensitivity, the classifier reportedly diagnosed cytomegalovirus status.

Though nominally healthy at sampling, donors likely had unrecorded immune exposures. Concerning this clone: Its antigen is unidentified.

The germline V gene has CDR1 SGHTA and CDR2 FQGNSA. The V segment lost 7 bases and the J segment 6 bases; nucleotides outside the gene matches: 9. The length of the CDR3 is 15 residues. PCR used 60 Vbeta primers and 13 Jbeta primers. Libraries were prepared by immunoSEQ multiplex PCR; TCRdb keeps only in-frame clonotypes and omits some of them. The profile shows some 110,000 clones, 65% to 80% of them singletons. This receptor was obtained from a man aged 25 to 40 in good health and CMV-seropositive. The sample taken for sequencing was PBMCs. V usage is TRBV7-2 and J usage is TRBJ2-2, with TRBD1 identical over 9 bases. The CDR3, as DNA: TGTGCCAGCATCCTTGGGACAGGGCTCCCCGGGGAGCTGTTTTTT. Residues: CASILGTGLPGELFF.